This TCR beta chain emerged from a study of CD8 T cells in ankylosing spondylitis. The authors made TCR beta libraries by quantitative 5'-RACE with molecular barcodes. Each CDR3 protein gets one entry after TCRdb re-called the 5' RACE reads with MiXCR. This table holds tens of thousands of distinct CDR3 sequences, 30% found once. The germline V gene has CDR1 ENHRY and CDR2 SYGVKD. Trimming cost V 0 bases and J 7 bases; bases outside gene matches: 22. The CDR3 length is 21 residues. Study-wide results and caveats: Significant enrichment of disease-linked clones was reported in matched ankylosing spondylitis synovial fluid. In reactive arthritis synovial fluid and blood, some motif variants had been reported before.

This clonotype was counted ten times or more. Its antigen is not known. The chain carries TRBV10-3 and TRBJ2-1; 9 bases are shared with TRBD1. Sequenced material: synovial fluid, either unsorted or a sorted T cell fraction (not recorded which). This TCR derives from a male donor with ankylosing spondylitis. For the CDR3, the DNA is TGTGCCATCAGTGAGTCGTTGTTTCCGGGCGCTGAGGGACAGGGTAGGAATGAGCAGTTCTTC. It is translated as CAISESLFPGAEGQGRNEQFF.